This T cell receptor (beta chain) was identified in a study of shared clonotypes between healthy human individuals. The CDR3 sequence is 16 residues long. Germline V gene lookup returns CDR1 MGHDK and CDR2 SYGVNS. Trimming took 1 base from V and 3 from J, leaving 13 bases between them. The protocol was immunoSEQ multiplex PCR, while the TCRdb copy is restricted to in-frame clones and leaves out a portion. Of 2 million to 2.5 million clones in the sample, 93% were seen once. The receptor's source is a man aged 18 to 29 in good health. Some clones in this sample may be carry-over from other donors' samples. J is TRBJ2-1 and V is TRBV25-1; maybe TRBD2 (6 bases). The sample consisted of naive CD4+ T cells from PBMCs. The subset here: CD45RA+ positively selected. CDR3 in DNA: TGTGCCAGCAGTGAATTCGGTAGCGGAAACTACAATGAGCAGTTCTTC. Translating it yields CASSEFGSGNYNEQFF. Combining the CDR3 with reference TRBV25-1 and TRBJ2-1 gives the whole variable domain EADIYQTPRYLVIGTGKKITLECSQTMGHDKMYWYQQDPGMELHLIHYSYGVNSTEKGDLSSESTVSRIRTEHFPLTLESARPSHTSQYLCASSEFGSGNYNEQFFGPGTRLTVL.